The present TCR beta chain was sequenced within a study of shared clonotypes between healthy human individuals. Study-level information: In total, the donors were a couple of women and a few men aged 18 to 49.

In this sample, this clone turned up once. Here immunoSEQ multiplex PCR was the method, and the copy in TCRdb shows in-frame clones only, minus some. The sample lists some 580,000 clones, roughly 97% seen once, with roughly 0.055% in the top ten. The CDR3 is 17 residues long. Trimming shortened V by 0 bases and J by 1 base, and 15 bases separated the two germline ends. From germline, CDR1 is SGHRS and CDR2 YFSETQ. The sequencing sample was made of naive CD4+ T cells sorted from blood. The subset: CD45RA+ positively selected. The clonotype was recovered from a woman aged 25 to 39 in good health. The chain joins TRBV5-1 to TRBJ2-3; TRBD1 might be the D (5 bases). The CDR3 loop is CASSLVRVGWGTDTQYF. The CDR3 DNA reads as TGCGCCAGCAGCTTGGTCAGGGTCGGGTGGGGCACAGATACGCAGTATTTT. The full variable domain, with the rest looked up from reference TRBV5-1 and TRBJ2-3, is KAGVTQTPRYLIKTRGQQVTLSCSPISGHRSVSWYQQTPGQGLQFLFEYFSETQRNKGNFPGRFSGRQFSNSRSEMNVSTLELGDSALYLCASSLVRVGWGTDTQYFGPGTRLTVL.